One sample yielded the 2 T cell receptor beta chains listed below, sequenced in a study of cytomegalovirus exposure and HLA in healthy donors (TCRdb year 2017). The library was obtained by the immunoSEQ multiplex PCR assay. For the multiplex PCR, a mixture combining 60 forward primers for TCR Vbeta segments and 13 reverse primers for TCR Jbeta segments was used. As stored in TCRdb, this immuneACCESS dataset retains in-frame rearrangements with V and J assigned. A fraction of the clones does not appear; measured against another copy, unresolved V genes explain less than half of the discrepancy, and the remainder lacks a known reason. Counted in this sample were 160,000 or so clones; approximately 80% of them appeared once. Clones ranked in the top ten supply under 8.5% of the sample. Input material: PBMCs. Receptors were obtained from a woman aged 50 to 60 in good health and CMV-seropositive.

The CDR3 DNA reads as TGTGCCAGCAGTGCGTCATCTCAGGGAGGACAGCCCCAGCATTTT. Encoded protein: CASSASSQGGQPQHF. V usage is TRBV6-1 and J usage is TRBJ1-5; possibly TRBD1 for D (5 bases). CDR1 MNHNS and CDR2 SASEGT come from the germline V gene. The CDR3 runs 15 residues. V dropped 4 bases and J dropped 7 bases, with 17 bases sitting between them.

The V and J genes are TRBV5-1 and TRBJ1-2; tentatively, D is TRBD1 (5 bases). The CDR3 totals 13 residues. In germline, CDR1 is SGHRS, CDR2 YFSETQ. Trimming removed 0 bases from V and 3 bases from J, with 6 bases in between. CDR3 loop: CASSLAGDYGYTF. DNA for the CDR3: TGCGCCAGCAGCTTGGCGGGGGACTATGGCTACACCTTC.